A single sample gave rise to the 30 T cell receptor beta chains below, sequenced in a study of CD8 T cells in ankylosing spondylitis. TCRdb re-called the 5' RACE reads through MiXCR, storing one row per CDR3 protein. The table has more than 30,000 distinct CDR3 sequences, about an eighth seen once; the top ten hold more than 25%. What was sequenced was synovial fluid, either unsorted or a sorted T cell fraction (not recorded which). These receptors were obtained from a male donor with ankylosing spondylitis.

In its sample, this clonotype was seen a few times. This chain uses TRBV28 with TRBJ1-1; D gene uncertain. This CDR3 is 14 amino acids long. V lost 2 bases and J 4 bases, leaving 11 bases between the germline ends. Germline V gene sequence: CDR1 MDHEN, CDR2 SYDVKM. The CDR3 DNA sequence: TGTGCCAGCAGTTTACTAGGGAGGTCCACTGAAGCTTTCTTT. It yields the protein CASSLLGRSTEAFF. Full variable domain (missing parts from reference TRBV28 and TRBJ1-1): DVKVTQSSRYLVKRTGEKVFLECVQDMDHENMFWYRQDPGLGLRLIYFSYDVKMKEKGDIPEGYSVSREKKERFSLILESASTNQTSMYLCASSLLGRSTEAFFGQGTRLTVV.

This clonotype was observed a few times. The chain is built from TRBV6-1 and TRBJ1-1, with a weak D call TRBD1 (5 bases). The V end was cut by 7 bases, the J end by 6 bases, with 21 bases between. Germline CDR1 reads MNHNS; CDR2 reads SASEGT. The CDR3 has 15 amino acids. The CDR3 loop is CASIHDRDGLPEAFF. Here the CDR3 DNA reads TGTGCCAGCATTCATGATCGGGACGGCCTACCTGAAGCTTTCTTT.

This clonotype was recorded a few times. The chain joins TRBV28 to TRBJ2-6; D gene unclear. V lost 7 bases, J lost 0 bases, and 19 bases lay in between. Germline V CDR1 and CDR2: MDHEN, SYDVKM. CDR3 length: 18 amino acids. For the CDR3, the DNA is TGTGCCAGCACCACCTGGATATACTACCGCTCTGGGGCCAACGTCCTGACTTTC. Encoded protein: CASTTWIYYRSGANVLTF.

Remarks on this clonotype: Compared with germline, one end of the junction differs, possibly owing to a read error. V usage is TRBV11-2 and J usage is TRBJ2-2; TRBD1 or TRBD2 may be the D gene (5 bases each). Germline V gene data show CDR1 as SGHAT and CDR2 as FQNNGV. This CDR3 comprises 12 residues. The CDR3 sequence is CASSLDRRELFF. The CDR3 DNA follows: TGTGCCAGCAGCTTAGATCGCAGGGAGTTGTTTTTT.

The V gene is TRBV4-3, the J gene TRBJ2-5; TRBD1 aligns across 7 bases. The CDR3 length is 15 residues. V trimming: 2 bases; J trimming: 5 bases; junction bases outside the gene matches: 8. Germline values: CDR1 LGHNA, CDR2 YSLEER. The CDR3 spells CASSQTRDSAETQYF. The CDR3 DNA reads as TGCGCCAGCAGCCAAACCCGGGACAGTGCTGAGACCCAGTACTTC.

This clonotype was detected ten times or more. A junction boundary mismatches the germline segment, possibly from a read error. The rearrangement uses TRBV6-5 and TRBJ2-7; the match to TRBD1 covers 7 bases. This CDR3 contains 11 residues. Germline CDR1 and CDR2: MNHEY and SVGAGI. As DNA, the CDR3 is TGTGCCAGCAGTTCCGGGACAGAGAAATTTTTC. Protein: CASSSGTEKFF.

This clonotype was recorded at least ten times. The chain uses TRBV19 and TRBJ1-6; D gene ambiguous. This CDR3 spans 16 amino acids. Germline CDR1 reads LNHDA; CDR2 reads SQIVND (reference sequence). V gave up 3 bases and J gave up 0 bases, with 9 bases separating them. The CDR3 bases are TGTGCCAGTAGTATCGAAGGGAGCTCCTATAATTCACCCCTCCACTTT. As protein: CASSIEGSSYNSPLHF.

This sequence joins TRBV7-9 and TRBJ2-5; 10 bases line up with TRBD1. Trimming took 5 bases from V and 5 from J; bases not matched to a gene: 11. The germline V gene encodes CDR1 SEHNR and CDR2 FQNEAQ (reference sequence). CDR3 length: 16 residues. Here the CDR3 DNA reads TGTGCCAGCAGCGGCGGGGACAGGGGTTTTATGGAGACCCAGTACTTC. Translated: CASSGGDRGFMETQYF.

This clonotype has a count of ten or more. The chain has TRBV18 and TRBJ2-1; D may be TRBD2 (5 bases). V lost 6 bases and J 1 base, leaving 16 bases between the germline ends. This CDR3 has 16 residues. Germline V gene data show CDR1 as KGHSH and CDR2 as LQKENI. The CDR3 nucleotides read TGTGCCAGCTCCCCGGGAAGGGCAGTTTCCTACAATGAGCAGTTCTTC. Amino acid sequence: CASSPGRAVSYNEQFF.

Only a few counts were recorded for this clonotype. This CDR3 is CASSPRLAGVTDTQYF. The DNA of the CDR3 is TGCGCCAGCAGCCCCCGGCTAGCGGGGGTCACAGATACGCAGTATTTT. This sequence joins TRBV5-1 and TRBJ2-3; 10 bases align to TRBD2. J gave up 2 bases and V 4 bases, and 7 bases lay outside the gene matches. The germline V gene encodes CDR1 SGHRS and CDR2 YFSETQ. The CDR3 is 16 amino acids.

This clonotype was observed a few times. The rearrangement joins TRBV28 to TRBJ2-2, with D uncertain. V was cut by 7 bases and J by 1 base, with 13 bases left in between. CDR3 length equals 15 residues. Germline-derived CDR1 and CDR2 are MDHEN and SYDVKM. The CDR3 spells CASTLFGWNTGELFF. For the CDR3, the DNA is TGTGCCAGCACTCTCTTCGGTTGGAACACCGGGGAGCTGTTTTTT. Full variable domain (rest looked up from reference TRBV28 and TRBJ2-2): DVKVTQSSRYLVKRTGEKVFLECVQDMDHENMFWYRQDPGLGLRLIYFSYDVKMKEKGDIPEGYSVSREKKERFSLILESASTNQTSMYLCASTLFGWNTGELFFGEGSRLTVL.

This clonotype appeared a few times. The CDR3 coding sequence is TGTGCCAGCAGTCCAGCCCTTTTTAGGGGCGGGGACATTCAGTACTTC. This translates into CASSPALFRGGDIQYF. This chain connects TRBV28 to TRBJ2-4, with D possibly being TRBD2 (6 bases). Deletions cut 5 bases from V and 8 bases from J, with 22 bases between. The CDR3 is made up of 16 amino acids. Germline V gene sequence: CDR1 MDHEN, CDR2 SYDVKM.

This clonotype was seen only a few times. The V gene is TRBV11-2, the J gene TRBJ2-3; 7 bases map to TRBD2. Trimming cost V 1 base and J 3 bases; bases outside gene matches: 13. Per germline, CDR1 SGHAT and CDR2 FQNNGV. CDR3 length: 18 residues. The DNA for the CDR3 is TGTGCCAGCAGCTTAGTAAGCGTAGGACTAGAATTTACAGATACGCAGTATTTT. Translation: CASSLVSVGLEFTDTQYF.

The genes are TRBV29-1 and TRBJ2-1, with 7 bases fitting TRBD2. Looked up from germline, CDR1 is SQVTM and CDR2 is ANQGSEA. CDR3 length: 15 residues. V trimming: 3 bases; J trimming: 0 bases; junction bases outside the gene matches: 5. The CDR3 DNA sequence: TGCAGCGTTGATGAGGGACTAAGCTCCTACAATGAGCAGTTCTTC. Protein: CSVDEGLSSYNEQFF.

In this sample, this clonotype turned up many times. The chain uses TRBV12-3 or TRBV12-4 and TRBJ2-7, with D perhaps matching TRBD1 (6 bases). The CDR3 runs 15 residues. The V and J ends lost 4 bases and 7 bases respectively, with 20 bases between them. This CDR3 is CASSSNRDTPYEQYF. CDR3 nucleotides: TGTGCCAGCAGTTCGAACCGGGACACCCCTTATGAGCAGTACTTC.

This clonotype was found a few times. The rearrangement uses TRBV11-2 and TRBJ2-1; a weak D match, TRBD1 (5 bases). The V gene lost 5 bases and the J gene lost 1 base, with 12 bases spanning the gap. This CDR3 has 15 amino acids. Germline V lookup: CDR1 SGHAT, CDR2 FQNNGV. The CDR3 sequence: CASSRQPESYNEQFF. CDR3 nucleotides: TGTGCCAGCAGCCGACAGCCCGAATCCTACAATGAGCAGTTCTTC.

The chain combines TRBV4-3 with TRBJ2-1; D is unclear. This CDR3 is 16 amino acids long. The germline gives CDR1 LGHNA, CDR2 YSLEER. Trimming shortened V by 1 base and J by 0 bases, and 10 bases separated the two germline ends. CDR3 bases: TGCGCCAGCAGCCAAGTTTCCGAGAGCTCCTACAATGAGCAGTTCTTC. Translating gives CASSQVSESSYNEQFF.

The rearrangement uses TRBV4-2 and TRBJ1-1, with 9 bases identical to TRBD1. V lost 8 bases and J lost 3; bases outside the gene matches: 19. Germline assignment: CDR1 LGHNA and CDR2 YNFKEQ. CDR3 size: 18 residues. The CDR3 DNA sequence: TGTGCCAGCGGACGGGGAGTGGGGGGACAGGGCCTGGACACTGAAGCTTTCTTT. This translates into CASGRGVGGQGLDTEAFF.

This clonotype was picked up many times. The chain carries TRBV7-9 and TRBJ1-4; the D gene is possibly TRBD1 (6 bases). V was pared by 4 bases and J by 8 bases, with 20 bases between. Germline V gives CDR1 SEHNR, CDR2 FQNEAQ (reference sequence). This CDR3 has 16 residues. CDR3 in DNA: TGTGCCAGCAGCTCTTGGGACACGATTTTCGACGAAAAACTGTTTTTT. Protein sequence: CASSSWDTIFDEKLFF.

This clonotype has just a few counts. The chain has TRBV9 and TRBJ1-1; 10 bases line up with TRBD1. CDR1 and CDR2 from the germline V gene are SGDLS and YYNGEE. V lost 6 bases and J lost 3; bases outside the gene matches: 8. The CDR3 is 15 residues long. CDR3 in DNA: TGTGCCAGCACCAACTCCGGGACAGGGGACACTGAAGCTTTCTTT. The encoded protein is CASTNSGTGDTEAFF.

The chain uses TRBV20-1 and TRBJ1-2; no clear D. This CDR3 contains 13 residues. Trimming left V 3 bases short and J 4 bases short, with 12 bases between. Germline CDR1 reads DFQATT; CDR2 reads SNEGSKA (reference sequence). CDR3 nucleotide sequence: TGCAGTGCTAGGGTTCCGCAGATCTATGGCTACACCTTC. It encodes CSARVPQIYGYTF.

This clonotype was observed many times. This chain joins TRBV28 and TRBJ2-7, with D uncertain. V shed 3 bases and J shed 5 bases, with 11 bases lying between them. The CDR3 runs to 13 residues. Looked up from germline, CDR1 is MDHEN and CDR2 is SYDVKM. The CDR3 loop is CASSFTRLDEQYF. CDR3 nucleotides: TGTGCCAGCAGTTTCACCCGGCTGGACGAGCAGTACTTC.

This clonotype occurred many times. The V gene is TRBV15, the J gene TRBJ2-7, with 8 bases aligning to TRBD1. The CDR3 contains 15 residues. The ends lost 5 bases at V and 5 bases at J; junction bases unmatched: 11. Germline V gene lookup returns CDR1 LNHNV and CDR2 YYDKDF (reference sequence). In DNA, the CDR3 is TGTGCCACCAGCCACCCCCAGGGGGCTTCAGACGAGCAGTACTTC. Its protein is CATSHPQGASDEQYF.

This clonotype was seen a handful of times. The rearrangement joins TRBV16 to TRBJ1-1, with 8 bases aligning to TRBD1. CDR1 and CDR2 (germline): KGHSY, FQNENV. The CDR3 length is 14 residues. J gave up 3 bases and V 3 bases, and 3 bases lay outside the gene matches. The CDR3 reads CASSQQGAYTEAFF. CDR3 DNA sequence: TGTGCCAGCAGCCAGCAGGGGGCCTACACTGAAGCTTTCTTT. Variable domain in full (rest from reference TRBV16 and TRBJ1-1): GEEVAQTPKHLVRGEGQKAKLYCAPIKGHSYVFWYQQVLKNEFKFLISFQNENVFDETGMPKERFSAKCLPNSPCSLEIQATKLEDSAVYFCASSQQGAYTEAFFGQGTRLTVV.

This clonotype qualifies as medium-sized (0.01 to 0.1%). The chain links TRBV6-6 to TRBJ2-3; D gene uncertain. Trimming cost V 3 bases and J 0 bases, with 7 bases left between them. In germline, CDR1 is MNHNY, CDR2 SVGAGI (reference sequence). The CDR3 length is 14 residues. CDR3 sequence: CASSYTGSTDTQYF. Here the CDR3 DNA reads TGTGCCAGCAGTTATACGGGTAGCACAGATACGCAGTATTTT.

J is TRBJ2-5 and V is TRBV14, with TRBD1 matching over 10 bases. Germline V gives CDR1 SGHDN, CDR2 FVKESK. V was clipped by 5 bases and J by 4 bases; unmatched bases: 7. The CDR3 extends over 15 amino acids. CDR3 residues: CASSKTGQGSETQYF. CDR3 sequence (DNA): TGTGCCAGCAGCAAGACGGGACAGGGGTCAGAGACCCAGTACTTC. The whole variable domain, remainder taken from reference TRBV14 and TRBJ2-5, is EAGVTQFPSHSVIEKGQTVTLRCDPISGHDNLYWYRRVMGKEIKFLLHFVKESKQDESGMPNNRFLAERTGGTYSTLKVQPAELEDSGVYFCASSKTGQGSETQYFGPGTRLLVL.

The V gene is TRBV4-3, the J gene TRBJ2-7; D is unresolved. The germline V gene has CDR1 LGHNA and CDR2 YSLEER. This CDR3 spans 15 amino acids. The germline V and J ends were trimmed by 1 base and 3 bases, with 13 bases remaining between them. CDR3 in DNA: TGCGCCAGCAGCCAAGGTCAAACAGTTGGCTACGAGCAGTACTTC. Protein sequence: CASSQGQTVGYEQYF.

This clonotype has more than one count but fewer than ten. The CDR3 protein is CASSYGSGYEQYF. As DNA, the CDR3 is TGTGCCAGCAGTTACGGAAGCGGGTACGAGCAGTACTTC. The V and J genes are TRBV25-1 and TRBJ2-7; D possibly corresponds to TRBD2 (6 bases). Germline assignment: CDR1 MGHDK and CDR2 SYGVNS. The CDR3 totals 13 residues. Trimming pared 5 bases from V and 4 bases from J, leaving 12 bases between.

The rearrangement joins TRBV12-3 or TRBV12-4 to TRBJ1-3, with 7 bases identical to TRBD1. J lost 4 bases, V lost 5 bases, and 5 bases had no gene match. CDR3 size: 14 residues. Written as DNA, the CDR3 is TGTGCCAGCAGTCCCGGACAGGTGGGAAACACCATATATTTT. Its translation is CASSPGQVGNTIYF.

The gene calls are TRBV7-8 and TRBJ1-1, with TRBD1 as a possible D gene (5 bases). V was shortened by 4 bases and J by 1 base, with 10 bases between the two germline ends. Germline V gene lookup returns CDR1 SGHVS and CDR2 FQNEAQ. This CDR3 is built from 14 residues. For the CDR3, the DNA is TGTGCCAGCAGCTGGGGACTGAGGAACACTGAAGCTTTCTTT. It yields the protein CASSWGLRNTEAFF.